The rows below give T cell receptor beta chains drawn from one sample of a study of neurological immune-mediated disorders. Each CDR3 protein is one row after TCRdb ran MiXCR on the 5' RACE reads. The table shows some 120,000 distinct CDR3 sequences, with roughly 3.2% occurring only once. The sequenced sample consisted of PBMCs. These receptors originate from a woman aged 30 to 39 with multiple sclerosis. CDR3s include the opening cysteine and the closing phenylalanine or tryptophan. D genes are given only for firm matches. Not all rows give a size; the values are once, few, many and, for expanded clones, a class.

clone_size: many; v_call: TRBV7-2; j_call: TRBJ2-5; d_call: NA; cdr3_nt: TGTGCCAGCAGCTTAGCCGGGAGTTGGACAGAGACCCAGTACTTC; cdr3_aa: CASSLAGSWTETQYF
clone_size: many; v_call: TRBV27; j_call: TRBJ1-2; d_call: NA; cdr3_nt: TGTGCCAGCAGTTTAAGTTCAGGGGCTAACTATGGCTACACCTTC; cdr3_aa: CASSLSSGANYGYTF
clone_size: many; v_call: TRBV12-3/TRBV12-4; j_call: TRBJ1-4; d_call: NA; cdr3_nt: TGTGCCAGCAGTTTCTCGGGGGAAAAACTGTTTTTT; cdr3_aa: CASSFSGEKLFF
clone_size: many; v_call: TRBV12-3/TRBV12-4; j_call: TRBJ1-1; d_call: NA; cdr3_nt: TGTGCCAGCAGTTTACCAAGGGGGGTGAATGAAGCTTTCTTT; cdr3_aa: CASSLPRGVNEAFF
clone_size: NA; v_call: TRBV18; j_call: TRBJ1-1; d_call: NA; cdr3_nt: TGTGCCAGCTTAAAGGGGTCTGAAGCTTTCTTT; cdr3_aa: CASLKGSEAFF
clone_size: many; v_call: TRBV2; j_call: TRBJ2-2; d_call: NA; cdr3_nt: TGTGCCAGCAGTGAAATTAAGTCCGGGGAGCTGTTTTTT; cdr3_aa: CASSEIKSGELFF
clone_size: many; v_call: TRBV12-3/TRBV12-4; j_call: TRBJ2-7; d_call: NA; cdr3_nt: TGTGCCAGCAGTTTCCAGGGCTCCTACGAGCAGTACTTC; cdr3_aa: CASSFQGSYEQYF
clone_size: many; v_call: TRBV7-2; j_call: TRBJ1-5; d_call: NA; cdr3_nt: TGTGCCAGCAGCGTACCCAATCAGCCCCAGCATTTT; cdr3_aa: CASSVPNQPQHF
clone_size: many; v_call: TRBV5-1; j_call: TRBJ2-7; d_call: NA; cdr3_nt: TGCGCCAGCAGCTTGCGCGTAGCCAACGAGCAGTACTTC; cdr3_aa: CASSLRVANEQYF
clone_size: few; v_call: TRBV15; j_call: TRBJ2-7; d_call: NA; cdr3_nt: TGTGCCACCAGCAGAGAAACCTCCGACATCAGCGAGCAGTACTTC; cdr3_aa: CATSRETSDISEQYF
clone_size: many; v_call: TRBV9; j_call: TRBJ2-1; d_call: NA; cdr3_nt: TGTGCCAGCAGCGTAGGTCAGCCCCAAAATGAGCAGTTCTTC; cdr3_aa: CASSVGQPQNEQFF
clone_size: many; v_call: TRBV20-1; j_call: TRBJ2-7; d_call: NA; cdr3_nt: TGCAGTGCTAGGGACATAAACTCCTACGAGCAGTACTTC; cdr3_aa: CSARDINSYEQYF
clone_size: many; v_call: TRBV10-2; j_call: TRBJ1-1; d_call: NA; cdr3_nt: TGCGCCAGCAGCGCAGGACGGCTAACGACCACTGAAGCTTTCTTT; cdr3_aa: CASSAGRLTTTEAFF
clone_size: many; v_call: TRBV5-6; j_call: TRBJ1-1; d_call: NA; cdr3_nt: TGTGCCAGCAGCTTGGCAGGGAACACTGAAGCTTTCTTT; cdr3_aa: CASSLAGNTEAFF
clone_size: many; v_call: TRBV20-1; j_call: TRBJ2-7; d_call: NA; cdr3_nt: TGCAGTGCTAGAGCTTCAGGGGTACGCGAGCAGTACTTC; cdr3_aa: CSARASGVREQYF
clone_size: many; v_call: TRBV7-9; j_call: TRBJ2-7; d_call: TRBD2; cdr3_nt: TGTGCCAGCAGCACGGGAGGGCCCTCGCGAGAGCAGTACTTC; cdr3_aa: CASSTGGPSREQYF
clone_size: many; v_call: TRBV28; j_call: TRBJ1-4; d_call: NA; cdr3_nt: TGTGCCAGCAGTTTGTCTTTGGTGAATGAAAAACTGTTTTTT; cdr3_aa: CASSLSLVNEKLFF
clone_size: many; v_call: TRBV19; j_call: TRBJ1-5; d_call: NA; cdr3_nt: TGTGCCAGTAGTGCCGGACAAGCCAATCAGCCCCAGCATTTT; cdr3_aa: CASSAGQANQPQHF
clone_size: many; v_call: TRBV7-6; j_call: TRBJ2-5; d_call: TRBD1; cdr3_nt: TGTGCCAGCAGCCCCAGGGGGCACCAAAGGTTCCAAGAGACCCAGTACTTC; cdr3_aa: CASSPRGHQRFQETQYF
clone_size: few; v_call: TRBV29-1; j_call: TRBJ1-4; d_call: NA; cdr3_nt: TGCAGCGGCGGACATACGGCTAATGAAAAACTGTTTTTT; cdr3_aa: CSGGHTANEKLFF
clone_size: many; v_call: TRBV27; j_call: TRBJ1-4; d_call: NA; cdr3_nt: TGTGCCAGCGGTGACAGACCCTATGAAAAACTGTTTTTT; cdr3_aa: CASGDRPYEKLFF
clone_size: many; v_call: TRBV20-1; j_call: TRBJ2-1; d_call: NA; cdr3_nt: TGCAGTGCTACAACAGGGCTTGAGCAGTTCTTC; cdr3_aa: CSATTGLEQFF
clone_size: many; v_call: TRBV9; j_call: TRBJ1-4; d_call: TRBD1; cdr3_nt: TGTGCCAGCAGCAGAACTCCCTCAGGGGGGAATGAAAAACTGTTTTTT; cdr3_aa: CASSRTPSGGNEKLFF
clone_size: many; v_call: TRBV10-1; j_call: TRBJ2-3; d_call: NA; cdr3_nt: TGCGCCAGCAGCGATAGAGGGACGGGGGATACGCAGTATTTT; cdr3_aa: CASSDRGTGDTQYF
clone_size: many; v_call: TRBV14; j_call: TRBJ2-7; d_call: NA; cdr3_nt: TGTGCCAGCAGCCACGGCGCGAGCTACGAGCAGTACTTC; cdr3_aa: CASSHGASYEQYF
clone_size: NA; v_call: TRBV20-1; j_call: TRBJ2-7; d_call: NA; cdr3_nt: TGCAGTGCTAGACCCCCGACGTTTCGGGGGCAGTACTTC; cdr3_aa: CSARPPTFRGQYF
clone_size: many; v_call: TRBV12-3/TRBV12-4; j_call: TRBJ2-7; d_call: NA; cdr3_nt: TGTGCCAGCAGTTGGGGCTTAGGGGAGCAGTACTTC; cdr3_aa: CASSWGLGEQYF
clone_size: many; v_call: TRBV29-1; j_call: TRBJ1-2; d_call: NA; cdr3_nt: TGCAGCGTCTCCTCGACGGGTTATGGCTACACCTTC; cdr3_aa: CSVSSTGYGYTF
clone_size: many; v_call: TRBV29-1; j_call: TRBJ1-1; d_call: NA; cdr3_nt: TGCAGCGCCGAGGGGTTAGACAGCGGAGCTTTCTTT; cdr3_aa: CSAEGLDSGAFF
clone_size: many; v_call: TRBV19; j_call: TRBJ2-2; d_call: NA; cdr3_nt: TGTGCCAGTAATAGGGGGGTGAACACCGGGGAGCTGTTTTTT; cdr3_aa: CASNRGVNTGELFF
clone_size: many; v_call: TRBV7-2; j_call: TRBJ2-7; d_call: NA; cdr3_nt: TGTGCCAGCAGCCGCCCAGGGCCCTACGAGCAGTACTTC; cdr3_aa: CASSRPGPYEQYF
clone_size: many; v_call: TRBV20-1; j_call: TRBJ1-2; d_call: NA; cdr3_nt: TGCAGTGCTAGTTACGGCCCATTAGACGGCTACACCTTC; cdr3_aa: CSASYGPLDGYTF
clone_size: many; v_call: TRBV3-1; j_call: TRBJ2-5; d_call: NA; cdr3_nt: TGTGCCAGCAGCCAAGGGGCGGGAACCGCCAAGACCCAGTACTTC; cdr3_aa: CASSQGAGTAKTQYF
clone_size: many; v_call: TRBV5-1; j_call: TRBJ1-6; d_call: NA; cdr3_nt: TGCGCCAGCAGCTCAAGGGGACTCGGAAATTCACCCCTCCACTTT; cdr3_aa: CASSSRGLGNSPLHF
clone_size: many; v_call: TRBV10-3; j_call: TRBJ2-2; d_call: TRBD1; cdr3_nt: TGTGCCATCAGCGCACAGGGGGTTAACACCGGGGAGCTGTTTTTT; cdr3_aa: CAISAQGVNTGELFF
clone_size: many; v_call: TRBV27; j_call: TRBJ2-7; d_call: NA; cdr3_nt: TGTGCCAGCAGTTCCAGGGTCGCCTACGAGCAGTACTTC; cdr3_aa: CASSSRVAYEQYF
clone_size: many; v_call: TRBV5-1; j_call: TRBJ2-7; d_call: TRBD1; cdr3_nt: TGCGCCAGCAGCTCGGGACAGGGCCGCTACGAGCAGTACTTC; cdr3_aa: CASSSGQGRYEQYF
clone_size: many; v_call: TRBV20-1; j_call: TRBJ1-5; d_call: NA; cdr3_nt: TGCAGTGCTAAAAAAGGGGGTCAGCCCCAGCATTTT; cdr3_aa: CSAKKGGQPQHF
clone_size: many; v_call: TRBV12-3/TRBV12-4; j_call: TRBJ2-5; d_call: NA; cdr3_nt: TGTGCCAGCACTGATTTGGAGACCCAGTACTTC; cdr3_aa: CASTDLETQYF
clone_size: many; v_call: TRBV20-1; j_call: TRBJ2-1; d_call: TRBD2; cdr3_nt: TGCAGTGCTAGAGGGATACTAGCGGGAGGGCCAAGAACTAACAATGAGCAGTTCTTC; cdr3_aa: CSARGILAGGPRTNNEQFF
clone_size: many; v_call: TRBV6-2/TRBV6-3; j_call: TRBJ2-1; d_call: TRBD2; cdr3_nt: TGTGCCAGCAGTCACCCACACAGACTAGCGGGCCACAATGAGCAGTTCTTC; cdr3_aa: CASSHPHRLAGHNEQFF
clone_size: many; v_call: TRBV5-1; j_call: TRBJ1-6; d_call: NA; cdr3_nt: TGCGCCAGCAGCTTGGAAGGGGGGCAGGGAGGATCACCCCTCCACTTT; cdr3_aa: CASSLEGGQGGSPLHF
clone_size: many; v_call: TRBV3-1; j_call: TRBJ1-5; d_call: NA; cdr3_nt: TGTGCCAGCAGCCCGAGCATAAGGGACGGTCGTAATCAGCCCCAGCATTTT; cdr3_aa: CASSPSIRDGRNQPQHF
clone_size: many; v_call: TRBV20-1; j_call: TRBJ1-5; d_call: NA; cdr3_nt: TGCAGTGTCGGGGGCCTCAATCAGCCCCAGCATTTT; cdr3_aa: CSVGGLNQPQHF
clone_size: many; v_call: TRBV28; j_call: TRBJ2-7; d_call: NA; cdr3_nt: TGTGCCAGCAAGGGGGGCCCCGTGGACGAGCAGTACTTC; cdr3_aa: CASKGGPVDEQYF
clone_size: NA; v_call: TRBV6-1; j_call: TRBJ1-5; d_call: NA; cdr3_nt: TGTGCCAGCAGCCGGGGCCTGGGTCAGACCCAGCATTTT; cdr3_aa: CASSRGLGQTQHF
clone_size: many; v_call: TRBV7-2; j_call: TRBJ2-2; d_call: NA; cdr3_nt: TGTGCCAGCAGTCATCGTCTCACCGGGGAGCTGTTTTTT; cdr3_aa: CASSHRLTGELFF
clone_size: many; v_call: TRBV20-1; j_call: TRBJ2-3; d_call: TRBD2; cdr3_nt: TGCAGTGCTGCCCGGACTAGCGGCCACACAGATACGCAGTATTTT; cdr3_aa: CSAARTSGHTDTQYF
clone_size: many; v_call: TRBV7-2; j_call: TRBJ1-6; d_call: TRBD1; cdr3_nt: TGTGCCAGCAGCCAGACCGGGGGCCGGACAGGCTCACCCCTCCACTTT; cdr3_aa: CASSQTGGRTGSPLHF
clone_size: many; v_call: TRBV6-1; j_call: TRBJ2-1; d_call: TRBD2; cdr3_nt: TGTGCCAGCAAACTAGCGGGGGGGCTAAATGAGCAGTTCTTC; cdr3_aa: CASKLAGGLNEQFF
clone_size: many; v_call: TRBV2; j_call: TRBJ1-2; d_call: TRBD1; cdr3_nt: TGTGCCAGCAGTGAAGCAGATCACAGGGGCTATGGCTACACCTTC; cdr3_aa: CASSEADHRGYGYTF
clone_size: NA; v_call: TRBV5-6; j_call: TRBJ2-3; d_call: NA; cdr3_nt: TGTGCCAGTTCAGGGTCGACAGATACGCAGTATTTT; cdr3_aa: CASSGSTDTQYF